The rows below give T cell receptor beta chains drawn from one sample of a study of OX40 agonist ivuxolimab in advanced cancers. Some clones are missing from TCRdb's copy, which holds only in-frame ones; the method was immunoSEQ multiplex PCR. Counted here are roughly 57,000 clones, about 79% occurring once; the ten biggest clones make up 2% to 2.5%. Sequences were derived from CD4+ or CD8+ T cells sorted from blood, sampled in a trial of the OX40 agonist ivuxolimab. The origin of the receptors is an adult with an advanced solid tumor such as melanoma, head and neck, liver or kidney cancer. Both conserved end residues are trimmed from each CDR3.

v_gene: TRBV9; CDR3aa: ASSPTPGTDYGYT
v_gene: TRBV7-6; CDR3aa: ASSFQAGGNQPQH
v_gene: TRBV19; CDR3aa: ASSLSTLGSATSTDTQY
v_gene: TRBV5-1; CDR3aa: ASSSDGATAGELF
v_gene: TRBV23-1; CDR3aa: ASSPGTGYGQPQH
v_gene: TRBV11-2; CDR3aa: ASSSGLAGLIAETQY
v_gene: TRBV30; CDR3aa: AWSKGGNDEQY
v_gene: TRBV7-8; CDR3aa: ASSLDNSFMVTQY
v_gene: TRBV7-9; CDR3aa: ASSLITGYT
v_gene: TRBV19; CDR3aa: ASTKTSADTQY
v_gene: TRBV2; CDR3aa: ASNRGQGSGANVLT
v_gene: TRBV7-2; CDR3aa: ASSLGQVYNSPLH
v_gene: TRBV2; CDR3aa: ASSTDRIYEQY
v_gene: TRBV10-3; CDR3aa: AISSGGLNEKLF
v_gene: TRBV6-5; CDR3aa: ASSYSGTGVTYEQY
v_gene: TRBV2; CDR3aa: ASSVVLDNEQF
v_gene: TRBV7-6; CDR3aa: ASSLGAGTAWEQY
v_gene: TRBV19; CDR3aa: ASSIAVGGNTIY
v_gene: TRBV7-3; CDR3aa: ASSLGGTSKETQY
v_gene: TRBV7-9; CDR3aa: ASSLTYEQY
v_gene: TRBV28; CDR3aa: ASTRDRVLGYT
v_gene: TRBV6-1; CDR3aa: ASSGQIISDRGNTGELF
v_gene: TRBV7-9; CDR3aa: ASSLAGGETQY
v_gene: TRBV5-8; CDR3aa: ASSLDTFTGELF
v_gene: TRBV6-1; CDR3aa: ASSGGSQETQY
v_gene: TRBV7-2; CDR3aa: ASSLRIQGASYNEQF
v_gene: TRBV19; CDR3aa: ASSPFSPTGGSTEAF
v_gene: TRBV4-3; CDR3aa: ASSRGPGSPNAQF
v_gene: TRBV18; CDR3aa: ASSQKSQETQY
v_gene: TRBV2; CDR3aa: ASSEKADGYT
v_gene: TRBV19; CDR3aa: ASSVPGTGSLYGYT
v_gene: TRBV6-5; CDR3aa: ASSSGTGGGQPQH
v_gene: TRBV6-6; CDR3aa: ASSDSGAREKLF
v_gene: TRBV6-5; CDR3aa: ASRAGTKYWAF
v_gene: TRBV2; CDR3aa: ASSRQLYEQY
v_gene: TRBV19; CDR3aa: ASRGAIYTDTQY
v_gene: TRBV7-2; CDR3aa: ASSFAMGENTGELF
v_gene: TRBV18; CDR3aa: ASSPITGSQPQH
v_gene: TRBV11-2; CDR3aa: ASSLFYEQY
v_gene: TRBV4-3; CDR3aa: ASSHNERNTIY
v_gene: TRBV6-5; CDR3aa: ASSLQGRSTEAF
v_gene: TRBV27; CDR3aa: ASRGDTTRYGYT
v_gene: TRBV7-2; CDR3aa: ASSFTVGEPDTQY
v_gene: TRBV7-2; CDR3aa: ASSFGLAGASYEQY
v_gene: TRBV6-5; CDR3aa: ASRRLVDQPQH
v_gene: TRBV6-5; CDR3aa: ASSSRGGAQH
v_gene: TRBV2; CDR3aa: ASRAAGTTDTQY
v_gene: TRBV9; CDR3aa: ASSTRGAGEQF
v_gene: TRBV7-6; CDR3aa: ASSLVGAGGGRNEQF
v_gene: TRBV6-1; CDR3aa: ASSSGWGETQY
v_gene: TRBV6-1; CDR3aa: ASIGTRHYEQY
v_gene: TRBV18; CDR3aa: ASSSDRAPPAGYGYT